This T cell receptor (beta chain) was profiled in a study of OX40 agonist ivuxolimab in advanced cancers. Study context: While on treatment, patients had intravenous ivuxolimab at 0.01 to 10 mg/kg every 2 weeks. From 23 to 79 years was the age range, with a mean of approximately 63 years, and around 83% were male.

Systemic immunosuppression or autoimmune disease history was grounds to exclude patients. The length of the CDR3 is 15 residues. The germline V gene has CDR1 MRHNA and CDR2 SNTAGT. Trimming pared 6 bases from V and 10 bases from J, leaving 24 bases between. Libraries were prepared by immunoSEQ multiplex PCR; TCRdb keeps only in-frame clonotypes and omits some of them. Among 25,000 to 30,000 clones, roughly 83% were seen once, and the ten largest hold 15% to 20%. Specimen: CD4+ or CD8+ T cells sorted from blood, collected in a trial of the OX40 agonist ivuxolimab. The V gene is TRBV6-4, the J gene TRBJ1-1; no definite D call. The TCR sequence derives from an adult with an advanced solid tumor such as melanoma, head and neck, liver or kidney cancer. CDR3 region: CASRGQSEGSLRAFF. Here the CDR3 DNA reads TGTGCCAGCAGGGGCCAATCGGAGGGTAGTTTGAGAGCTTTCTTT.